This TCR beta chain is drawn from a study of cytomegalovirus exposure and HLA in healthy donors (TCRdb year 2017). In the study overall: An earlier analysis of around 600 of the donors reported 250 to 350 Gb of sequence data and 120 million or so unique TCR beta sequences from some 180 million T cells. An early release that covered approximately 600 HLA-typed donors contained about 300 gigabases of sequencing data and 80 million or so unique TCR sequences. Of the 398 genotyped donors, over 70% fell in the genetic ancestry cluster associated with self-reported Caucasian donors. The aim of the study was to test whether cataloging public T cell receptors could identify signatures of past pathogen exposure. The T cell repertoires of about 700 subjects were profiled by immunosequencing and related to cytomegalovirus serostatus. Along with the approximately 700-subject first cohort, a separate validation cohort of more than 90 different subjects was used. High-throughput TCR immunosequencing, statistical association of individual TCRs with disease status, and machine learning were combined to predict cytomegalovirus infection status. A later analysis re-examined previously published TCR beta repertoires from just over 650 donors and added high-resolution HLA genotyping to investigate patterns of TCR occurrence. In the later analysis, no new phenotypic data were used to find candidate immune exposures; instead, reliance was placed on TCR beta sequences and their occurrence across donors. In an earlier analysis of roughly 600 of the donors, high-throughput TCR beta sequencing was used to judge whether each TCR beta V gene segment behaved as functional or pseudogenic. Donor age, sex, ethnicity and CMV serostatus were compiled together with the repertoire data. A later genetic analysis took genome-wide SNP genotypes for about 55% of the roughly 700 donors and used that subset as a discovery cohort. All discovery cohort repertoires had been generated using a single sequencing platform. Class I and class II HLA loci were covered by the typing at four-digit resolution. Typing coverage varied by locus: roughly 629-640 donors for A, B, C, DRB1 and DQB1; roughly 520 for DQA1; approximately 570 for DPA1; roughly 470 for DPB1. Four or five DR-DQ haplotypes were treated as single units for association and clustering because of strong linkage in the cohort. Among some 410 genotyped donors of the cohort, an average of 235,054 unique TCR beta nucleotide sequences were sequenced per donor, around 18% of them non-productive.

Libraries were constructed by the immunoSEQ multiplex PCR assay. For the multiplex PCR, a mixture combining 60 forward primers for TCR Vbeta segments and 13 reverse primers for TCR Jbeta segments was used. Amplification of the CDR3 region of rearranged TCR beta genes was performed with a multiplex PCR assay on genomic DNA. The Illumina HiSeq System was used to sequence the amplified TCR beta libraries as 87-base-pair reads. Processing in the source paper ran as follows. In a later analysis, tens of millions of unique TCR beta chains were counted across the approximately 640 repertoires, and roughly 10 million of these chains were shared by at least two donors. Raw reads were error-corrected and collapsed into unique sequences with a nearest-neighbor algorithm that merged closely related sequences to remove PCR and sequencing errors. CDR3 sequences were aligned to IMGT reference sequences to assign V, D and J gene segments. Each retained sequence needed at least a six-nucleotide match to both a V gene segment and a J gene segment. A rearrangement counted as productive if the CDR3 had no stop codons and remained in frame with V and J, and every other rearrangement counted as non-productive. Following IMGT convention, CDR3 was defined as the stretch from the second conserved V-encoded cysteine up to the conserved J-encoded phenylalanine. The earlier analysis of 587 of the donors excluded sequences that lacked an unambiguous match to a single V gene segment. An earlier analysis of 587 of the donors classified V segments as functional when productive rearrangements were above 56.7% and as segregating when the standard deviation between donors was above 5%. A statistical classification framework was built for diagnosing cytomegalovirus status from the catalog of TCR beta chain sequences. In a later analysis, V and J genes were assigned by comparing TCR nucleotide sequences against IMGT/GENE-DB human TR gene sequences. A later analysis assigned CDR3 sequences and most-parsimonious VDJ recombination scenarios with the TCRdist pipeline. In a later analysis, every TCR beta chain was defined by the combination of its CDR3 amino acid sequence and its V-gene family, and reads without a unique V-gene family were dropped. A later analysis removed several hundred highly shared, low-generation-probability nucleotide sequences to deal with suspected cross-contamination and a sequencing artifact. In a later analysis, a clonal expansion index for each public chain was calculated from normalized within-repertoire ranks of inferred template counts. A later analysis computed generation probabilities with a VDJ recombination model fitted to out-of-frame rearrangements, and checked the results against IGoR. In a later analysis, hypergeometric tests were used to score TCR-TCR, TCR-HLA and TCR-CMV co-occurrence, with a repertoire-size bias correction applied to TCR pairs. To estimate false discovery rates, a later analysis permuted the HLA or CMV assignments 20 times. In a later analysis, co-occurring TCRs were grouped using DBSCAN, with TCRdist sequence similarity added in when clustering inside HLA-allele-positive subsets. Repertoires with fewer than 30,000 or more than 120,000 public chains, plus five repertoires with anomalous nucleotide sharing, were excluded from co-occurrence clustering. This immuneACCESS table, as held by TCRdb, lists in-frame sequences with V and J called but not all clones. Of the missing ones, under half trace to an unresolved V gene in checked studies; the others have no known cause. V, J and clone size reflect that table, while D and trimming were determined from the DNA. The sample's records list about 140,000 clones. The biggest ten clones account for 2% to 2.5% of the sample.

The paper as a whole reports these results and caveats: An earlier analysis of 450 to 750 of the donors showed that most TCR beta V segments appeared in productive rearrangements either about 87% or about 30% of the time, which broadly matched IMGT annotations. In a later genetic analysis, fewer N-insertions in productive TCRs were reported among donors in an Asian-associated ancestry cluster than the roughly 700-donor mean. Most TCR sequences were seen in very few donors, while some public TCRs were found in many individuals. The sequencing pipeline was judged likely to have produced a cluster of highly shared sequence variants as a technical artifact. Several of the top co-occurrence clusters appeared to be linked to parvovirus B19, influenza, CMV and Epstein-Barr virus, according to a later analysis. CMV serostatus was the only immune exposure information available for the cohort. Because counts were too low, about 15 rarely observed V segments, including chromosome 9 orphons, were left out of the earlier analysis of approximately 580 of the donors. The presence/absence analyses assumed that sequencing depth was roughly uniform across donors, and that assumption may not be true. Because HLA typing was missing for some donors at each locus, association tests included only the typed subset. The cohort was sequenced for TCR beta chains only, and without alpha or paired-chain data the features that could be detected were limited. According to a later analysis, most CMV-associated TCR beta chains appeared to be HLA-restricted, and the HLA associations seemed to be driven largely by CMV exposure. A further reported finding was that TCR beta sequences accurately predicted the HLA-A and HLA-B alleles for most subjects in the first cohort. A later analysis found that HLA-associated TCR beta chains were more clonally expanded and had lower generation probabilities than equally common non-associated chains. An association between a missense DCLRE1C variant and V-gene and J-gene trimming of TCR beta chains was found in a later genetic analysis and replicated in an independent cohort. A few of the identified cytomegalovirus-associated TCR beta chains were confirmed in vitro to be specific for cytomegalovirus antigens. The 87-base-pair reads could not distinguish some IMGT-functional V segments, including TRBV6-2 and TRBV6-3, so those segments were excluded. At a false discovery rate of 0.05, a later analysis linked fewer than 20,000 TCR beta sequences to specific HLA alleles. The authors suggested that the approach could potentially be generalized to other disease states and immunological phenotypes. Strong co-occurrence of HLA alleles, especially DR and DQ, made assigning TCR associations to individual alleles difficult. Linkage disequilibrium might explain the correlated functional status among segregating V segments, but an unknown experimental factor could not be ruled out. A later analysis found that TCR association rates varied across HLA loci, with DRB1 alleles showing the most associated TCRs and HLA-C alleles the fewest. The classifier was reported to diagnose cytomegalovirus status with high specificity and sensitivity in both the original and validation cohorts. The study gave a list of under 200 TCR beta chains associated with cytomegalovirus.

The germline V gene supplies CDR1 LGHNA and CDR2 YSLEER. Counted from cysteine to phenylalanine, this CDR3 has 15 amino acids. Of the read, only the CDR3 DNA is kept; its 45 bases are in frame from base 1. V and J are trimmed by 1 base and 1 base, and the gene matches miss 3 bases of the junction. The cohort consisted of fewer than 700 healthy bone marrow donors. All cohort members were sampled while nominally healthy, although unrecorded immune exposures were likely present. The donor was CMV seronegative and was included in the group of about 350 seronegative cohort members. Every donor gave a peripheral blood sample, and the peripheral blood mononuclear cells from that sample were used for TCR beta sequencing. The Qiagen DNeasy Blood Extraction Kit was used to extract genomic DNA from the blood cell samples. On this clone: The target of this receptor is not known.

The sequence was obtained from a woman aged 18-30 years in good health and CMV-seronegative. This receptor chain uses TRBV4-3 and TRBJ1-1; 7 junctional bases match TRBD1. The specimen was PBMCs. Read as DNA, the sequence is TGCGCCAGCAGCCAAGCGAACAGGGGGAACACTGAAGCTTTCTTT. Its protein is CASSQANRGNTEAFF.